The clone carrying this T cell receptor beta chain occurred a few times. Its antigen is unidentified. This specimen comes from a study of T-cell reconstitution after alpha-beta-depleted transplantation in children. For TCRbeta, the library was prepared with unique molecular identifiers. TCRdb redid the calling of the PCR reads with MiXCR, one entry per CDR3 protein. Of approximately 400,000 distinct CDR3 sequences in the sample, about 16% are singletons; the top ten hold just under 30%. General study findings and limits: For some patients, TCRbeta diversity was high at day 60 because of recipient T cells and thymic progenitors that survived. Several hundred expanded graft clones reportedly gave rise to the alpha-beta T cells present about two months after transplant.

Germline V gene lookup returns CDR1 DFQATT and CDR2 SNEGSKA (reference sequence). Trimming removed 5 bases at V and 0 bases at J, with 11 bases between. This CDR3 region has 13 residues. This TCR derives from a boy under two years old who had a stem cell transplant for Wiskott-Aldrich syndrome, so the T cells may come from the graft donor. The specimen comprised PBMCs, mostly from graft donor cells, sampled 360 days after TCRalphabeta/CD19-depleted stem cell transplant. The chain carries TRBV20-1 and TRBJ2-7; D is unresolved. In nucleotides, the CDR3 is TGCAGTGCTTCCCCCGGCGTCTCCTACGAGCAGTACTTC. Its translation is CSASPGVSYEQYF.